The T cell receptor beta chain described here comes from a study of blood T cell repertoires in COVID-19. Study information: Sources were T cells, B-cell-depleted T cells, or PBMCs; the material itself was cDNA or gDNA.

Assay: immunoSEQ multiplex PCR; the TCRdb copy retains only in-frame clones and omits some. In the table there are approximately 210,000 clones, 80% to 90% of which are singletons. Trimming removed 3 bases from V and 3 bases from J, with 16 bases in between. The CDR3 consists of 16 residues. Looked up from germline, CDR1 is SGHTA and CDR2 is FQGNSA. The TCR originated in a woman in her 40s with active or convalescent COVID-19. The sequencing sample was made of peripheral blood. The chain couples TRBV7-2 to TRBJ2-3, with D perhaps TRBD2 (6 bases). The CDR3 protein is CASSFAPASATDTQYF. The CDR3 coding sequence is TGTGCCAGCAGCTTCGCCCCGGCTAGCGCTACAGATACGCAGTATTTT.